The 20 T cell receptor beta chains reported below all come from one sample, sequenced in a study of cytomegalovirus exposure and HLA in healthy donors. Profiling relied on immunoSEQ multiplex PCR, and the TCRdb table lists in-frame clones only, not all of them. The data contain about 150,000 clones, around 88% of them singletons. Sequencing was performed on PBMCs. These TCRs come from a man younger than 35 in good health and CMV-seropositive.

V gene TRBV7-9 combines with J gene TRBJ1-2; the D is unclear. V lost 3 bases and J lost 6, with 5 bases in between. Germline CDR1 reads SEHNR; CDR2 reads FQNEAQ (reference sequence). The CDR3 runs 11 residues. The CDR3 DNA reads TGTGCCAGCAGCTTCCGTAATGGCTACACCTTC. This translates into CASSFRNGYTF.

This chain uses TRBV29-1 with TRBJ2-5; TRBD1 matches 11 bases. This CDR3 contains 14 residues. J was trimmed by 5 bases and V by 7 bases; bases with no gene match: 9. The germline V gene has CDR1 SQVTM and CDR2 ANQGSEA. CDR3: CSGKDRGRWETQYF. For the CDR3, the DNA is TGCAGCGGTAAGGACAGGGGGCGCTGGGAGACCCAGTACTTC.

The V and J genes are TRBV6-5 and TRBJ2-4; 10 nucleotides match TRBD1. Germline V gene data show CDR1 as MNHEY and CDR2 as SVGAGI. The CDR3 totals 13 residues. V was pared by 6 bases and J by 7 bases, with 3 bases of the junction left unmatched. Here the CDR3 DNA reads TGTGCCAGCAGCCGGACAGGGGGGAACATTCAGTACTTC. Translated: CASSRTGGNIQYF.

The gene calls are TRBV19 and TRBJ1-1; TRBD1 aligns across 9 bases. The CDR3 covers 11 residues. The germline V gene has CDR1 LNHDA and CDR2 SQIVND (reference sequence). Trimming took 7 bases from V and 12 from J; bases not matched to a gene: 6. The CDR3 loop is CASIDRGNTFF. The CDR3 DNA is TGTGCCAGTATCGACAGGGGGAACACTTTCTTT.

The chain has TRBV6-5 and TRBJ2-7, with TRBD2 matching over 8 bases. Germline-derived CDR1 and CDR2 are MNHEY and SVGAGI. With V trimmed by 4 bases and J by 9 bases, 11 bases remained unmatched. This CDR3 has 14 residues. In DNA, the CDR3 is TGTGCCAGCAGTTCCGCCGGGACTAGACTAGCGCAGTACTTC. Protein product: CASSSAGTRLAQYF.

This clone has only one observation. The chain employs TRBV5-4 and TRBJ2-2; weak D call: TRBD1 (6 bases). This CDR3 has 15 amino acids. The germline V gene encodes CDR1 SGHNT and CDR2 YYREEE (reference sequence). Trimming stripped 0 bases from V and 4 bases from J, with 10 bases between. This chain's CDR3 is CASSLDRVVTGELFF. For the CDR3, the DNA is TGTGCCAGCAGCTTGGACAGGGTGGTCACCGGGGAGCTGTTTTTT.

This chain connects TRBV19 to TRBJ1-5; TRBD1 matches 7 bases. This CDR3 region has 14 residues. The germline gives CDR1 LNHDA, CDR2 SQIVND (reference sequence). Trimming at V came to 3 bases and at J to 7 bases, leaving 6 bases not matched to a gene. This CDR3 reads CASSIRQGGQPQHF. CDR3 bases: TGTGCCAGTAGTATCAGACAGGGAGGACAGCCCCAGCATTTT.

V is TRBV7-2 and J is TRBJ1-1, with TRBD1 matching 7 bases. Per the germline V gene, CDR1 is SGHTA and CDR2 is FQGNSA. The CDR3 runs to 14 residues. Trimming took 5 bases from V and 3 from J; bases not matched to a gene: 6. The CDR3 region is CASSPWTGHTEAFF. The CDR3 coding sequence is TGTGCCAGCAGCCCGTGGACAGGTCACACTGAAGCTTTCTTT.

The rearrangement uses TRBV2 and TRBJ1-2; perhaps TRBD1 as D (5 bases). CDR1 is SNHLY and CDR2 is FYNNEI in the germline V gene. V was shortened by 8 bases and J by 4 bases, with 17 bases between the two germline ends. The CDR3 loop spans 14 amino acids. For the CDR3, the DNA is TGTGCCAGCGAAGACCCGGACACCTTCTATGGCTACACCTTC. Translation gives CASEDPDTFYGYTF.

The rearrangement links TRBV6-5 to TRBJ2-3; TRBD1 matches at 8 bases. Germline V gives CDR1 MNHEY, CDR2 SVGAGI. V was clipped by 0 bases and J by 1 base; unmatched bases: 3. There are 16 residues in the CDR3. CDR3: CASSYSPGQGTDTQYF. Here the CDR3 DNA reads TGTGCCAGCAGTTACTCCCCGGGACAGGGCACAGATACGCAGTATTTT.

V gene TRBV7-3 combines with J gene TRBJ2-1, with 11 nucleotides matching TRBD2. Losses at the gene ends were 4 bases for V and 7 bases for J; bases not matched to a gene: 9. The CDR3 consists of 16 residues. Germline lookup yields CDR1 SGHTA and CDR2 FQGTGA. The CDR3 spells CASSSSRLAGNNEQFF. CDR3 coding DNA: TGTGCCAGCAGCTCTTCCCGACTAGCGGGAAATAATGAGCAGTTCTTC.

CDR3 sequence: CASSHSGEVSEQYF. The DNA for the CDR3 is TGTGCCAGCAGCCATAGCGGAGAGGTTTCCGAGCAGTACTTC. The chain uses TRBV7-2 and TRBJ2-7, with a possible D match to TRBD2 (6 bases). This CDR3 region has 14 residues. Trimming cost V 5 bases and J 6 bases, with 17 bases left between them. CDR1 is SGHTA, CDR2 FQGNSA, per germline. The full variable domain, in which reference TRBV7-2 and TRBJ2-7 provide the parts outside the CDR3, is GAGVSQSPSNKVTEKGKDVELRCDPISGHTALYWYRQSLGQGLEFLIYFQGNSAPDKSGLPSDRFSAERTGGSVSTLTIQRTQQEDSAVYLCASSHSGEVSEQYFGPGTRLTVT.

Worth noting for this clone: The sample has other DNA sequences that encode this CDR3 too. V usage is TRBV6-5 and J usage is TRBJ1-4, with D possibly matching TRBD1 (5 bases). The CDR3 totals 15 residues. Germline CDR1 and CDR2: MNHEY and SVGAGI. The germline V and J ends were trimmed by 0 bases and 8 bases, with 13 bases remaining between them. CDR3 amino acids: CASSYSGQGGEKLFF. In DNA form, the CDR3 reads TGTGCCAGCAGTTACTCGGGCCAGGGTGGGGAAAAACTGTTTTTT.

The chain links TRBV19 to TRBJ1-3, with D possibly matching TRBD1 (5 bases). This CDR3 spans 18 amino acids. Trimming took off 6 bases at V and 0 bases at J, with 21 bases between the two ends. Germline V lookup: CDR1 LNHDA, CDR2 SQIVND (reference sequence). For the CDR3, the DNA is TGTGCCAGTAGCCTCCAACCCCTCCAGGGTAGCTCTGGAAACACCATATATTTT. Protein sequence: CASSLQPLQGSSGNTIYF.

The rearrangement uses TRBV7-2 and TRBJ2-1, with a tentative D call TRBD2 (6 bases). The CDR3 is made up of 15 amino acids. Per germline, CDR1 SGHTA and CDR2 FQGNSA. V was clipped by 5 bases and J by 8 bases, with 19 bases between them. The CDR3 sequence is CASSPPGRTPDEQFF. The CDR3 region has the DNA TGTGCCAGCAGCCCTCCCGGGAGAACCCCAGATGAGCAGTTCTTC. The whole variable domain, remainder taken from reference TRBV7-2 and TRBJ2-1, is GAGVSQSPSNKVTEKGKDVELRCDPISGHTALYWYRQSLGQGLEFLIYFQGNSAPDKSGLPSDRFSAERTGGSVSTLTIQRTQQEDSAVYLCASSPPGRTPDEQFFGPGTRLTVL.

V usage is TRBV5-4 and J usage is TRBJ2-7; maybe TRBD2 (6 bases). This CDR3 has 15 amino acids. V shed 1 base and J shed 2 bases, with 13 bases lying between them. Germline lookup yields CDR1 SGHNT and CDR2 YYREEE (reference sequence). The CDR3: CASSLHLAATYEQYF. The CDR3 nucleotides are TGTGCCAGCAGCTTGCACTTAGCGGCCACCTACGAGCAGTACTTC.

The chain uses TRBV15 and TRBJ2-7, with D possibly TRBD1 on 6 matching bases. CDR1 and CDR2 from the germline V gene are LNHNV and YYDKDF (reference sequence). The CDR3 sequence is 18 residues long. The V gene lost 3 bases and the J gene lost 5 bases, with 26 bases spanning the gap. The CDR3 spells CATSRIGVGQKGGNEQYF. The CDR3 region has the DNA TGTGCCACCAGCAGGATCGGCGTCGGACAGAAGGGTGGCAACGAGCAGTACTTC.

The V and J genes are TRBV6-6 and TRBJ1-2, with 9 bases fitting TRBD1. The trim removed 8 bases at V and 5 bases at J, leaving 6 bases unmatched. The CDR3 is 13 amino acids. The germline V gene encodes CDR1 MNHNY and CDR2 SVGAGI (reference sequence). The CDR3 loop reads CASWEGTGYGYTF. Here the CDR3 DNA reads TGTGCCAGCTGGGAAGGGACAGGGTATGGCTACACCTTC.

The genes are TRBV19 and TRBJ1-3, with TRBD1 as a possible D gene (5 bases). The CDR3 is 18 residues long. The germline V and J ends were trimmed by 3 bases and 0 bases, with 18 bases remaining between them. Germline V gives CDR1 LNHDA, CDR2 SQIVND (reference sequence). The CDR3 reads CASSILGIGTNSGNTIYF. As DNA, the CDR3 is TGTGCCAGTAGTATCCTGGGGATAGGGACTAACTCTGGAAACACCATATATTTT.

In DNA form, the CDR3 reads TGTGCCAGCAGCGTCCGGGGCCGGGGGGACACTGAAGCTTTCTTT. Protein product: CASSVRGRGDTEAFF. The chain employs TRBV9 and TRBJ1-1, with a weak D call TRBD1 (5 bases). The V gene's germline CDR1 is SGDLS and CDR2 YYNGEE. The CDR3 consists of 15 residues. The V and J ends lost 2 bases and 3 bases respectively, with 14 bases between them.